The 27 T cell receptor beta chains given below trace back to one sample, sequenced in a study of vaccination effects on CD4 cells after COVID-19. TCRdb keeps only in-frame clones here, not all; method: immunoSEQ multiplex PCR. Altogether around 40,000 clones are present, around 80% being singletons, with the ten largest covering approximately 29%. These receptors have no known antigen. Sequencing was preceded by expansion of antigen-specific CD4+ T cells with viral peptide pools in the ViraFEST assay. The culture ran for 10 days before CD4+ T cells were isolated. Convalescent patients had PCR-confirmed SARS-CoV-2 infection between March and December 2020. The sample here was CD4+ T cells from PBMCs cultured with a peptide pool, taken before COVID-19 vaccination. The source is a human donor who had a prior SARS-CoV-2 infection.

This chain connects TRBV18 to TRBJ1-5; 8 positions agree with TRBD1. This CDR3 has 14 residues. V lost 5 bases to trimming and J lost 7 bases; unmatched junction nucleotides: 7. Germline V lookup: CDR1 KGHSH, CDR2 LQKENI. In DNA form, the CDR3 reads TGTGCCAGCTCAGGCGACAGGGGTAGACAGCCCCAGCATTTT. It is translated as CASSGDRGRQPQHF.

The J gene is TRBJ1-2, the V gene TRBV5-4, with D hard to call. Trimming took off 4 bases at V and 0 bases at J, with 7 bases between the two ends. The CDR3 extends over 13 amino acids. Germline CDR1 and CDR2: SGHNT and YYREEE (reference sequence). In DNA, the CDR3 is TGTGCCAGCAGCCTTGTCTCTAACTATGGCTACACCTTC. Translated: CASSLVSNYGYTF.

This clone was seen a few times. The CDR3 is CASSQGQSDGGNTIYF. In DNA form, the CDR3 reads TGTGCCAGCAGCCAAGGGCAATCGGACGGTGGAAACACCATATATTTT. The chain employs TRBV3-1 (or the pseudogene TRBV3-2) and TRBJ1-3; D remains ambiguous. Trimming took 1 base from V and 3 from J, leaving 13 bases between them. The CDR3 has 16 residues. Germline CDR1 is LGHDT and CDR2 is YNNKEL (reference sequence).

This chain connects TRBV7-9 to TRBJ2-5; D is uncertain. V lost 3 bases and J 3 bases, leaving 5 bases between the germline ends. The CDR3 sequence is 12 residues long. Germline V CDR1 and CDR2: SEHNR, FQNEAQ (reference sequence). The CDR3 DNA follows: TGTGCCAGCAGCTTCAAAGAAGAGACCCAGTACTTC. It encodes CASSFKEETQYF.

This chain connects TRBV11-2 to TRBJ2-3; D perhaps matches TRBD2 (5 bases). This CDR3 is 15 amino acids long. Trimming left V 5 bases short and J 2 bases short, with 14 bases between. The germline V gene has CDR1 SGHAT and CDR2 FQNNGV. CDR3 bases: TGTGCCAGCAGCCCCACCGGGGATCCCACAGATACGCAGTATTTT. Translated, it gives CASSPTGDPTDTQYF.

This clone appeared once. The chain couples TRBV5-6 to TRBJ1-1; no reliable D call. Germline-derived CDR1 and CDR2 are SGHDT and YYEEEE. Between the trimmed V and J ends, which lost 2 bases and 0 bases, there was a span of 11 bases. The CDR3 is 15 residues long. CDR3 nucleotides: TGTGCCAGCAGCTTCCCCGACAACTTGAACACTGAAGCTTTCTTT. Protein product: CASSFPDNLNTEAFF.

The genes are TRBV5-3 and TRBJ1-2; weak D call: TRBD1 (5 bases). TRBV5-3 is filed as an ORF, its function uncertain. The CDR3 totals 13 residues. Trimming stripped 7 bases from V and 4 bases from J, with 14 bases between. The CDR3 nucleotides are TGTGCCAGACCCGGAGACAGTCCCTATGGCTACACCTTC. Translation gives CARPGDSPYGYTF.

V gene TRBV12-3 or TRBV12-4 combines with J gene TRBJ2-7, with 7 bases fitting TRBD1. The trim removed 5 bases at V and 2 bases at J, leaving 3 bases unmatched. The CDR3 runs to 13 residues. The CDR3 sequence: CASSQDRAYEQYF. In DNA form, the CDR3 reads TGTGCCAGCAGTCAAGACAGGGCCTACGAGCAGTACTTC.

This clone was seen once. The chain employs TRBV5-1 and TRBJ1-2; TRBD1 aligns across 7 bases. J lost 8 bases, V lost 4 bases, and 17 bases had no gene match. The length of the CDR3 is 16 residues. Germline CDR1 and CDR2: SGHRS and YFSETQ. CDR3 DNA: TGCGCCAGCAGCCTTGACAGGGCGCGCTACCGTGGCGGCTACACCTTC. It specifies CASSLDRARYRGGYTF. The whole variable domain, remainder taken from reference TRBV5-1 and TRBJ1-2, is KAGVTQTPRYLIKTRGQQVTLSCSPISGHRSVSWYQQTPGQGLQFLFEYFSETQRNKGNFPGRFSGRQFSNSRSEMNVSTLELGDSALYLCASSLDRARYRGGYTFGSGTRLTVV.

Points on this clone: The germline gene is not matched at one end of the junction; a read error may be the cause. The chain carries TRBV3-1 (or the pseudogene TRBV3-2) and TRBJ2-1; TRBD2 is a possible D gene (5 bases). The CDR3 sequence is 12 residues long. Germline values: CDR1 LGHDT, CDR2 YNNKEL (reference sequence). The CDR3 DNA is TGTGCCAGCAGCCAAGGAGGGAATGGGCAGTTCTTC. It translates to CASSQGGNGQFF.

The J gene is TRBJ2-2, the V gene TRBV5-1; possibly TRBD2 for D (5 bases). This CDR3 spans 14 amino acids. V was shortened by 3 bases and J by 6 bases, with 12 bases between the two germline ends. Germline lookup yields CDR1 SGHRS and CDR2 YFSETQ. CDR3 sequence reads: CASSSDGMAGELFF. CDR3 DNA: TGCGCCAGCAGCTCGGACGGGATGGCCGGGGAGCTGTTTTTT.

CDR3 in amino acids: CASSLTGGIGEQYF. The CDR3 coding sequence is TGTGCCAGTAGTCTGACAGGGGGGATTGGGGAGCAGTACTTC. This chain connects TRBV19 to TRBJ2-7, with TRBD1 matching 9 bases. This CDR3 has 14 amino acids. V lost 5 bases and J lost 7; bases outside the gene matches: 9. Per the germline V gene, CDR1 is LNHDA and CDR2 is SQIVND (reference sequence).

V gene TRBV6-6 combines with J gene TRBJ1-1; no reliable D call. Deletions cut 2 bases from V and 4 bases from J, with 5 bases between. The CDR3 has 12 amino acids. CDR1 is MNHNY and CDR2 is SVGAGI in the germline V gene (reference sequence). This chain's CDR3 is CASSYRITEAFF. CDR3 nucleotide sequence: TGTGCCAGCAGTTACCGCATCACTGAAGCTTTCTTT.

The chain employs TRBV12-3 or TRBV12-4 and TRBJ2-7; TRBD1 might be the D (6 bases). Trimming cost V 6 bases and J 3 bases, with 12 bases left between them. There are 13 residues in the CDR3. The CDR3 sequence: CASSPGQLYEQYF. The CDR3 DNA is TGTGCCAGCAGCCCTGGACAGCTCTACGAGCAGTACTTC.

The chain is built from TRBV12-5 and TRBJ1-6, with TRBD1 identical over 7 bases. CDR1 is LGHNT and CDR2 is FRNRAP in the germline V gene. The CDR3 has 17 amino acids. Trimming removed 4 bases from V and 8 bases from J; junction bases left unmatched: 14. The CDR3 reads CASGSPLSGQTYSPLHF. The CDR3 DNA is TGTGCTAGTGGTTCCCCGCTCTCGGGACAGACTTATTCACCCCTCCACTTT.

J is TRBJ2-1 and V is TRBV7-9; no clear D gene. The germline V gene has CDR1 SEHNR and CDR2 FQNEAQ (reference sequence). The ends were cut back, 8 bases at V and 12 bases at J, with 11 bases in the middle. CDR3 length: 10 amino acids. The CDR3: CASANVWQFF. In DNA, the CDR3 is TGTGCCAGCGCAAACGTTTGGCAGTTCTTC.

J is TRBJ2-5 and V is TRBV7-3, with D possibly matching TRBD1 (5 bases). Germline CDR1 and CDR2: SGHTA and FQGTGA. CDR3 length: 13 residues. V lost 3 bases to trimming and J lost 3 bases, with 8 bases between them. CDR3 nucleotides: TGTGCCAGCAGCTTCGGCAGGGAAGAGACCCAGTACTTC. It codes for CASSFGREETQYF.

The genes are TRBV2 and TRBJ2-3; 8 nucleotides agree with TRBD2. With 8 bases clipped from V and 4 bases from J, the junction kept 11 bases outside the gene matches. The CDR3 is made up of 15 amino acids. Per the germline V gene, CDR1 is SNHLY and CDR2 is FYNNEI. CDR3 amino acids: CASCLGLALADTQYF. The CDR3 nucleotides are TGTGCCAGCTGCCTTGGACTAGCTCTTGCAGATACGCAGTATTTT.

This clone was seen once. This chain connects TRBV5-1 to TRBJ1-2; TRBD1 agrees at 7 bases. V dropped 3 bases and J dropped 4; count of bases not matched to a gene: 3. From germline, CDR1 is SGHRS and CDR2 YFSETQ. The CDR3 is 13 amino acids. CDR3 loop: CASSYTGAYGYTF. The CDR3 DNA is TGCGCCAGCAGCTATACAGGGGCCTATGGCTACACCTTC.

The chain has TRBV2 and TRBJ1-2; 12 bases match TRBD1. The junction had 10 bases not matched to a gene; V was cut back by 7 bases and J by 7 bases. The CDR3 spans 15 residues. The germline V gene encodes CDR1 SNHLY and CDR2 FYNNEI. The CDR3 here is CASTERDRGRLGYTF. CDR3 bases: TGTGCCAGCACCGAGCGGGACAGGGGGCGGCTTGGCTACACCTTC.

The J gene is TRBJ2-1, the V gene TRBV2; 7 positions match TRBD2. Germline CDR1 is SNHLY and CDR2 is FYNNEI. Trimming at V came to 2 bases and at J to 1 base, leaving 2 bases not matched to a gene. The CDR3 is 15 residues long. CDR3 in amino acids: CASSEYGRSYNEQFF. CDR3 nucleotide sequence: TGTGCCAGCAGTGAATACGGGAGGTCCTACAATGAGCAGTTCTTC.

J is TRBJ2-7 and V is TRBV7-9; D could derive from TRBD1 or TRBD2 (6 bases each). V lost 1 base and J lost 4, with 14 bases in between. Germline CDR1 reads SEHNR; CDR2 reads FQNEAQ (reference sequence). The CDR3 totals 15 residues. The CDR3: CASSLVVGGGYEQYF. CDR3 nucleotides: TGTGCCAGCAGCTTAGTGGTGGGGGGCGGGTACGAGCAGTACTTC. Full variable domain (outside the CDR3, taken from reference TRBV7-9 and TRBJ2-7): DTGVSQNPRHKITKRGQNVTFRCDPISEHNRLYWYRQTLGQGPEFLTYFQNEAQLEKSRLLSDRFSAERPKGSFSTLEIQRTEQGDSAMYLCASSLVVGGGYEQYFGPGTRLTVT.

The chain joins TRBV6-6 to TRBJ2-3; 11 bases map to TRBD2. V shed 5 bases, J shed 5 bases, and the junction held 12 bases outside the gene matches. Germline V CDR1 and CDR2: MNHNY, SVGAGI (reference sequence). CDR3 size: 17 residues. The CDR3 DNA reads TGTGCCAGCAGTCGTCGAGCACTAGCGGGAGTGAGAGATACGCAGTATTTT. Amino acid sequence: CASSRRALAGVRDTQYF.

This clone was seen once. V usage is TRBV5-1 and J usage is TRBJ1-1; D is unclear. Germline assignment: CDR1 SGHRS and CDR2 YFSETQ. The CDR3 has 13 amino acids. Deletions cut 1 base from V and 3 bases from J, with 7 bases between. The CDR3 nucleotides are TGCGCCAGCAGCTTGAAATTGGACACTGAAGCTTTCTTT. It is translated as CASSLKLDTEAFF.

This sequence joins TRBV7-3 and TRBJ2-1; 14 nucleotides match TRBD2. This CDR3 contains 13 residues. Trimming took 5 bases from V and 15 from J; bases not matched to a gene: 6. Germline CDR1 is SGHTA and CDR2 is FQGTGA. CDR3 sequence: CASSEGTSGSRFF. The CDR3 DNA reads TGTGCCAGCAGCGAGGGGACTAGCGGGAGTCGGTTCTTC.

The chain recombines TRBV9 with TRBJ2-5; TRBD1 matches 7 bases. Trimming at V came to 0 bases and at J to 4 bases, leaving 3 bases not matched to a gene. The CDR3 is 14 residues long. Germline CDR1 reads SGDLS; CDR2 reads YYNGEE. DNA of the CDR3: TGTGCCAGCAGCGTAGAGGGGGCCGGAGAGACCCAGTACTTC. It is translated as CASSVEGAGETQYF.

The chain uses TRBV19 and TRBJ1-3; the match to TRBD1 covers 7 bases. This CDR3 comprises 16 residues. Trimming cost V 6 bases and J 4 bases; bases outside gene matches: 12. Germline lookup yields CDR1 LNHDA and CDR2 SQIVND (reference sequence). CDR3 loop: CASSRFLQGNGNTIYF. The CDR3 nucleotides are TGTGCCAGTAGCCGATTCCTACAGGGGAACGGAAACACCATATATTTT.